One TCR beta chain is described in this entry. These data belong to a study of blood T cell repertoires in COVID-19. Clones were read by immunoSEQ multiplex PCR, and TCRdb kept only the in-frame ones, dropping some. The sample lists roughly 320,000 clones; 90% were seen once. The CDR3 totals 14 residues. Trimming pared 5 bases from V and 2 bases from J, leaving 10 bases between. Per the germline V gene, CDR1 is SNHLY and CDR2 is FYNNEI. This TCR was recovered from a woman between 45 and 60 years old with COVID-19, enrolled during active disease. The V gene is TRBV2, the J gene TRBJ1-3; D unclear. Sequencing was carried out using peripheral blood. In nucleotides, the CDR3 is TGTGCCAGCAGTCGCAGATTAACTGGAAACACCATATATTTT. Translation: CASSRRLTGNTIYF.